What follows are 7 T cell receptor beta chains derived from one specimen sequenced in a study of low-dose radiotherapy and immunotherapy resistance in tumors. Priming of first-strand cDNA relied on TRAV- and TRBV-specific primers (covering alpha and beta chains). With a V-primer adapter and a constant-region primer, TCRs were amplified for 20 to 25 PCR cycles. TCRdb re-derived calls from the reads in MiXCR, one entry per CDR3 protein. The sample has about 64,000 distinct CDR3 sequences, approximately 25% seen once. Indicated time point: before trial treatment. The starting material was PBMCs, obtained before treatment. The source is a male donor with rectosigmoid adenocarcinoma.

This clonotype showed up many times. The V gene is TRBV28, the J gene TRBJ1-2; D is undetermined. Germline CDR1 MDHEN, CDR2 SYDVKM. The V and J ends lost 6 bases and 5 bases respectively, with 16 bases between them. The CDR3 contains 14 residues. As DNA, the CDR3 is TGTGCCAGCAGGTCGCCAATCAGCCCGTATGGCTACACCTTC. Translated: CASRSPISPYGYTF.

The CDR3 region has the DNA TGTGCCAGCAGTTGGGGCCAGGCGGGAGGGAGGAATGAGCAGTTCTTC. It yields the protein CASSWGQAGGRNEQFF. The V call is TRBV6-2 or TRBV6-3, the J call TRBJ2-1; 9 bases are shared with TRBD2. CDR1 and CDR2 from the germline V gene are MNHEY and SVGEGT. Unmatched junction bases numbered 11, after V lost 4 bases and J lost 7 bases. The CDR3 runs to 16 residues.

The chain is built from TRBV2 and TRBJ2-7, with D perhaps TRBD1 or TRBD2 (5 bases each). Between the trimmed V and J ends, which lost 8 bases and 0 bases, there was a span of 11 bases. Germline values: CDR1 SNHLY, CDR2 FYNNEI. The CDR3 is 13 residues long. The CDR3 here is CASGTLSSYEQYF. For the CDR3, the DNA is TGTGCCAGCGGGACCCTCAGCTCCTACGAGCAGTACTTC.

This clonotype was found many times. The chain is built from TRBV6-5 and TRBJ2-1, with 10 nucleotides matching TRBD1. The CDR3 spans 14 residues. Germline trimming cut 4 bases from V and 7 bases from J; bases unmatched to any gene: 4. The germline V gene encodes CDR1 MNHEY and CDR2 SVGAGI. CDR3 loop: CASSWDRGGNEQFF. CDR3 DNA sequence: TGTGCCAGCAGTTGGGACAGGGGAGGGAATGAGCAGTTCTTC.

This clonotype was found many times. The V and J genes are TRBV29-1 and TRBJ2-5; D is perhaps TRBD1 (6 bases). Germline CDR1 and CDR2: SQVTM and ANQGSEA. The CDR3 has 12 amino acids. Trimming stripped 6 bases from V and 5 bases from J, with 13 bases between. The CDR3 bases are TGCAGCGTGACCGGACAGAGTGAGACCCAGTACTTC. Residues: CSVTGQSETQYF.

Comments on this clonotype: With only one base between it and a far larger clone, this is likely a read error. The final CDR3 position lacks the conserved phenylalanine or tryptophan, pointing to a likely read error. J is TRBJ1-3 and V is TRBV5-8, with TRBD1 matching 7 bases. V lost 0 bases, J lost 4 bases, and 13 bases stayed unmatched. The CDR3 covers 18 residues. Germline loops: CDR1 SGHTS, CDR2 YDEGEE. CDR3 in DNA: TGTGCCAGCAGCTTGGGAGTGGTTAGGGGGCGCGGAGGAAACACCATATATTCT. Translation: CASSLGVVRGRGGNTIYS.

As to this clonotype: Only one base separates this from a far larger clonotype, so it likely reflects a read error. The V and J genes are TRBV28 and TRBJ2-1; D gene uncertain. Deletions cut 8 bases from V and 10 bases from J, with 15 bases between. CDR3 length: 12 residues. The V gene's germline CDR1 is MDHEN and CDR2 SYDVKM. CDR3 sequence: CASSTVSYEQFF. DNA of the CDR3: TGTGCCAGCTCTACGGTCTCCTACGAGCAGTTCTTC.